The clone carrying this T cell receptor (beta chain) was counted ten times or more. Its antigen is currently unknown. Read sequence stops 3 residues before the CDR3 end, and the germline J gene provides the missing end. The sample belongs to a study of T cell clonality in common variable immunodeficiency. Study results and caveats: Compared with healthy controls, CVID subjects showed increased TCRbeta clonality, mostly in about a third. In common variable immunodeficiency, TCR beta chains reportedly carried fewer deletions and N-nucleotide insertions.

Both groups were predominantly of Caucasian heritage. Sequenced by immunoSEQ multiplex PCR; TCRdb stores in-frame clones only, minus some. Listed here are 40,000 to 65,000 clones without any singletons, the top ten holding more than 1.5%. V lost 0 bases and J 5 bases, leaving 10 bases between the germline ends. Per germline, CDR1 LNHDA and CDR2 SQIVND (reference sequence). The length of the CDR3 is 14 residues. Material: peripheral blood mononuclear cells. This receptor was obtained from a person aged 18 to 69 in good health. This rearrangement joins TRBV19 to TRBJ1-2; no firm D call. The DNA read from the CDR3 is TGTGCCAGTAGTATAGAGGGCGGGAGATATGGC. Translating gives CASSIEGGRYG. From start to end, the CDR3 is CASSIEGGRYGYTF.